The T cell receptor beta chain under discussion was sequenced for a study of memory CD4+ T cells and cytomegalovirus serostatus. In the original processing: Out-of-frame sequences were removed, leaving about 2.2 million distinct TCRbeta sequences. The protocol was immunoSEQ multiplex PCR, while the TCRdb copy is restricted to in-frame clones and leaves out a portion. That table furnishes V, J and clone size, whereas the DNA furnished D and trimming. This sample has about 50,000 clones, with 82% found just once. Trimming at V came to 4 bases and at J to 2 bases, leaving 1 base not matched to a gene. Germline lookup yields CDR1 SNHLY and CDR2 FYNNEI. This CDR3 is built from 13 residues. The sort gate was single viable CD3+CD4+CD8-CD45RO+ cells for memory CD4+ T cells. CMV serostatus came from serum IgG against pp150, pp28, p38, p52.

The chain joins TRBV2 to TRBJ1-2; the match to TRBD1 covers 7 bases. This TCR derives from an adult in good health and CMV-seronegative. Sequenced material: memory CD4+ T cells from blood. The CDR3 region is CASSGQGNYGYTF. CDR3 DNA sequence: TGTGCCAGCAGTGGACAGGGAAACTATGGCTACACCTTC. Using reference TRBV2 and TRBJ1-2 for the parts outside the CDR3, the full variable domain is EPEVTQTPSHQVTQMGQEVILRCVPISNHLYFYWYRQILGQKVEFLVSFYNNEISEKSEIFDDQFSVERPDGSNFTLKIRSTKLEDSAMYFCASSGQGNYGYTFGSGTRLTVV.